The clone carrying this T cell receptor beta chain was detected ten times or more. The antigen is not known. Germline V lookup: CDR1 MRHNA, CDR2 SNTAGT. Losses at the gene ends were 3 bases for V and 5 bases for J; bases not matched to a gene: 1. This CDR3 has 13 residues. In the PCR, 60 Vbeta and 13 Jbeta primers were used. Data came from immunoSEQ multiplex PCR; TCRdb stores just in-frame clones and leaves some out. The sample records 100,000 to 150,000 clones, 65% to 80% being singletons. The sample originates from a study of cytomegalovirus exposure and HLA in healthy donors. The study, taken as a whole, reports: Follow-up analysis later connected one missense variant in DCLRE1C with trimming of TCR beta V- and J-genes.

These donors, healthy bone marrow donors, were studied. This receptor was obtained from a woman aged 18-35 years in good health and CMV-seronegative. The rearrangement links TRBV6-4 to TRBJ2-1, with 7 bases identical to TRBD2. What was sequenced was PBMCs. The CDR3 DNA reads as TGTGCCAGCAGTGAGCGGGAGCACAATGAGCAGTTCTTC. The encoded protein is CASSEREHNEQFF.